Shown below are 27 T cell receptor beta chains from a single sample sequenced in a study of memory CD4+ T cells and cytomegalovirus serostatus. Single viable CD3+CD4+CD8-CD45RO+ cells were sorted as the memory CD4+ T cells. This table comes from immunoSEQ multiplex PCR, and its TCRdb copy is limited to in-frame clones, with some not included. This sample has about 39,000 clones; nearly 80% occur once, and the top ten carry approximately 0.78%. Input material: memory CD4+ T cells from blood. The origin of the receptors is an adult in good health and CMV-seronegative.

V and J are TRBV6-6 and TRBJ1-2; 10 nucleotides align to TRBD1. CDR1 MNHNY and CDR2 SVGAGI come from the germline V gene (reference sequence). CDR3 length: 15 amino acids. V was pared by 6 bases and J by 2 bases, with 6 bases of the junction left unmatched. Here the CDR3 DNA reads TGTGCCAGCAGCCTACGGGGACAGGGGAACTATGGCTACACCTTC. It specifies CASSLRGQGNYGYTF.

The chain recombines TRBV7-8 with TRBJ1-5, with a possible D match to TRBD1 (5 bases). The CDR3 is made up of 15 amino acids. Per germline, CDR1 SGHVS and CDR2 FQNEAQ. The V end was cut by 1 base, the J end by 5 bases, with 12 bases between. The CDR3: CASSLGDRGDQPQHF. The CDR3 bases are TGTGCCAGCAGCTTAGGCGACAGAGGTGATCAGCCCCAGCATTTT.

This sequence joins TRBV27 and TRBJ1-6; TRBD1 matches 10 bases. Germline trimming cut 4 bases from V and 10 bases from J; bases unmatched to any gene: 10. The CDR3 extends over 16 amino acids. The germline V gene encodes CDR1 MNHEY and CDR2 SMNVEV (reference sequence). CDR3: CASSSLRGQGTSPLHF. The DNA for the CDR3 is TGTGCCAGCAGTTCGCTGCGGGGACAGGGGACGTCACCCCTCCACTTT.

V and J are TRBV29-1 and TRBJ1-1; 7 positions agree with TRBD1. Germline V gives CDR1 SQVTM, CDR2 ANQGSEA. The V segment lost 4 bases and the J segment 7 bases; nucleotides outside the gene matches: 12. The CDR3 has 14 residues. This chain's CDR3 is CSVGGSGQILEAFF. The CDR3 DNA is TGCAGCGTTGGTGGGTCGGGACAGATTCTTGAAGCTTTCTTT.

The CDR3 region is CASSYTQGELFF. CDR3 coding DNA: TGTGCCAGCAGTTACACACAGGGGGAACTGTTTTTT. The V gene is TRBV6-6, the J gene TRBJ1-4; 8 nucleotides match TRBD1. This CDR3 comprises 12 residues. V shed 2 bases and J 12 bases; nucleotides not matched to a gene: 2. The germline gives CDR1 MNHNY, CDR2 SVGAGI (reference sequence).

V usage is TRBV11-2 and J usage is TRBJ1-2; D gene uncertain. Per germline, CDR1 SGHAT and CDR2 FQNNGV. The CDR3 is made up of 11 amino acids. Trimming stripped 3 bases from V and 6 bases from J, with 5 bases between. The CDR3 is CASSFRDGYTF. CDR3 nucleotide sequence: TGTGCCAGCAGCTTTAGGGATGGCTACACCTTC.

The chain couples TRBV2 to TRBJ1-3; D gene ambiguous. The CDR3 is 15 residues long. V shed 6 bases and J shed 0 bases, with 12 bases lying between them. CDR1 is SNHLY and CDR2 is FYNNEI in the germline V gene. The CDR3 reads CASSARSSSGNTIYF. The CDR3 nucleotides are TGTGCCAGCAGCGCTAGGTCTTCCTCTGGAAACACCATATATTTT. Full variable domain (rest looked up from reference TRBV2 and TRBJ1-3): EPEVTQTPSHQVTQMGQEVILRCVPISNHLYFYWYRQILGQKVEFLVSFYNNEISEKSEIFDDQFSVERPDGSNFTLKIRSTKLEDSAMYFCASSARSSSGNTIYFGEGSWLTVV.

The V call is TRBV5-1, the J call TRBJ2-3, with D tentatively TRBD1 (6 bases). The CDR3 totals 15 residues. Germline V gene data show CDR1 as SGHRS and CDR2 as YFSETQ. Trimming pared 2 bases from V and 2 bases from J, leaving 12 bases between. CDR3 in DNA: TGCGCCAGCAGCTTCGGAACAGGGAACACAGATACGCAGTATTTT. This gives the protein CASSFGTGNTDTQYF.

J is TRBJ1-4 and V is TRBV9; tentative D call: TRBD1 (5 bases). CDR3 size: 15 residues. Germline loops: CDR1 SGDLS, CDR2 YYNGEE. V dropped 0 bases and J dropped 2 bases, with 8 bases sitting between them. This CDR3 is CASSVDEGTNEKLFF. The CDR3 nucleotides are TGTGCCAGCAGCGTAGACGAGGGGACTAATGAAAAACTGTTTTTT.

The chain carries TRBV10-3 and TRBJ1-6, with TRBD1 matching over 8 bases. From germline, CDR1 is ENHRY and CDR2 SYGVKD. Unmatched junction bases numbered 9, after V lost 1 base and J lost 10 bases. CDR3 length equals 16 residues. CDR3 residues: CAISEFGTGESSPLHF. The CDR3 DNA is TGTGCCATCAGTGAGTTTGGGACAGGTGAAAGCTCACCCCTCCACTTT.

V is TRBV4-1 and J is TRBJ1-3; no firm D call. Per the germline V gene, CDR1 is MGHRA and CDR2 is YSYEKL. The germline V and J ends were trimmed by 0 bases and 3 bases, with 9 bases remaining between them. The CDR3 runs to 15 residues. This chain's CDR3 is CASSQDVAFGNTIYF. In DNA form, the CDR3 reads TGCGCCAGCAGCCAAGATGTGGCCTTTGGAAACACCATATATTTT.

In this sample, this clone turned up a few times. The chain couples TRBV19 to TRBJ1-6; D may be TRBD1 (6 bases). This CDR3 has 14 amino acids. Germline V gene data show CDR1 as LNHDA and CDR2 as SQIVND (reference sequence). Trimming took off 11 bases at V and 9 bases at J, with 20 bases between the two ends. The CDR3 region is CAGPPGGRGSPLHF. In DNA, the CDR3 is TGTGCCGGACCGCCCGGGGGGCGCGGTTCACCCCTCCACTTT.

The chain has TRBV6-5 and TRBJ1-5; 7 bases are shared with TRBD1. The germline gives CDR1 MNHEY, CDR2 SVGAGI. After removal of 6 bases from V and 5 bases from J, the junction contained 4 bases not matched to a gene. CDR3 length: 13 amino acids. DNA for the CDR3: TGTGCCAGCAGCCAGGGGGACGATCAGCCCCAGCATTTT. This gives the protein CASSQGDDQPQHF.

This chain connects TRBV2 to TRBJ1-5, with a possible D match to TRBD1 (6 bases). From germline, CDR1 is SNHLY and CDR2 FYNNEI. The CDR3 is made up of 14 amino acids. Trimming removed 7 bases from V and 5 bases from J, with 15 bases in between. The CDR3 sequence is CASTSTGSYQPQHF. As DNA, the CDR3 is TGTGCCAGCACTTCAACAGGGTCTTATCAGCCCCAGCATTTT.

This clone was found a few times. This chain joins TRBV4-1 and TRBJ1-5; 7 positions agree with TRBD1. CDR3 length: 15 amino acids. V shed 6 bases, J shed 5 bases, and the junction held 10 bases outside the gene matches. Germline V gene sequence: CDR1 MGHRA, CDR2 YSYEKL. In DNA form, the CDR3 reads TGCGCCAGCAGTCAGCCTACGACAGGGCATCAGCCCCAGCATTTT. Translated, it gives CASSQPTTGHQPQHF.

CDR3 DNA sequence: TGTGCCAGCAGCTCGGGACAGGTTTCGTACGAGCAGTACTTC. Protein: CASSSGQVSYEQYF. The rearrangement links TRBV7-8 to TRBJ2-7; 8 bases align to TRBD1. V lost 4 bases, J lost 4 bases, and 6 bases stayed unmatched. Germline CDR1 reads SGHVS; CDR2 reads FQNEAQ. The CDR3 has 14 amino acids.

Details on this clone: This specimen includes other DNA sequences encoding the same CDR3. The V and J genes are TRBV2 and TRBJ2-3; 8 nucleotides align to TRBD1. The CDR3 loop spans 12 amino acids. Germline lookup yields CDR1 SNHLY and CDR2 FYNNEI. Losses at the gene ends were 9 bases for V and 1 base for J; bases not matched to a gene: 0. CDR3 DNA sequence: TGTGCCAGGGGACAGGGCACAGATACGCAGTATTTT. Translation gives CARGQGTDTQYF.

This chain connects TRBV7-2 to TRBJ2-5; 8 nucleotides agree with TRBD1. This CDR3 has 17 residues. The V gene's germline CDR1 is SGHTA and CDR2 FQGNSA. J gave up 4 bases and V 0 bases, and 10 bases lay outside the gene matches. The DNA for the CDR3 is TGTGCCAGCAGCTTAGCCGCAGGGGGCGCGGTCCGAGAGACCCAGTACTTC. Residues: CASSLAAGGAVRETQYF.

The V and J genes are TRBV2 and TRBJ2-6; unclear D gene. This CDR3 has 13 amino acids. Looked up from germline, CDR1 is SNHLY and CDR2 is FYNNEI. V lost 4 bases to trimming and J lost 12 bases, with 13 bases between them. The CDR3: CASSAWVGSVLTF. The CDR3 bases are TGTGCCAGCAGTGCCTGGGTAGGTTCCGTCCTGACTTTC.

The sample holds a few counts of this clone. The DNA of the CDR3 is TGTGCCACCAGCGGGATAAGGTGGGACACTGAAGCTTTCTTT. Encoded protein: CATSGIRWDTEAFF. The chain employs TRBV15 and TRBJ1-1; D is uncertain. CDR3 length: 14 residues. The V and J ends lost 5 bases and 3 bases respectively, with 13 bases between them. Germline V gene sequence: CDR1 LNHNV, CDR2 YYDKDF (reference sequence).

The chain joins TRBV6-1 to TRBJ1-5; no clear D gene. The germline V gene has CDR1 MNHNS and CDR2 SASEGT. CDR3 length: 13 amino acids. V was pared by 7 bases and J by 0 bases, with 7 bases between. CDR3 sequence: CASMGNSNQPQHF. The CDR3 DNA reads TGTGCCAGCATGGGGAATAGCAATCAGCCCCAGCATTTT.

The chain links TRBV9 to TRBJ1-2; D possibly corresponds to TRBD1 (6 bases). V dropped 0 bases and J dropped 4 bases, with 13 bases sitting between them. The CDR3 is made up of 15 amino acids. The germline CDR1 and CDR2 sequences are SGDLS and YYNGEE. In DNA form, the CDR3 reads TGTGCCAGCAGCGTAGTCCCGCAGGGGACCTATGGCTACACCTTC. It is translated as CASSVVPQGTYGYTF.

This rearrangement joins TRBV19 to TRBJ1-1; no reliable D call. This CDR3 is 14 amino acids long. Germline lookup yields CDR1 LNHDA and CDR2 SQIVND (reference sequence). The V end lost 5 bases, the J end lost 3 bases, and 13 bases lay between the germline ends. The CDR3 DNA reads TGTGCCAGTAGTTCCGCGACGGATTACACTGAAGCTTTCTTT. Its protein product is CASSSATDYTEAFF. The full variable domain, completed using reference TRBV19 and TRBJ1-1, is DGGITQSPKYLFRKEGQNVTLSCEQNLNHDAMYWYRQDPGQGLRLIYYSQIVNDFQKGDIAEGYSVSREKKESFPLTVTSAQKNPTAFYLCASSSATDYTEAFFGQGTRLTVV.

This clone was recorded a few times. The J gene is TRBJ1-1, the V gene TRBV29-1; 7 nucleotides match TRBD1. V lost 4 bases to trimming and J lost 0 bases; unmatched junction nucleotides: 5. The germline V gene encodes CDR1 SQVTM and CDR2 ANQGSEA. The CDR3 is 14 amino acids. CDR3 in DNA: TGCAGCGTTGCTTCGGGACAGATGAACACTGAAGCTTTCTTT. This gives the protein CSVASGQMNTEAFF.

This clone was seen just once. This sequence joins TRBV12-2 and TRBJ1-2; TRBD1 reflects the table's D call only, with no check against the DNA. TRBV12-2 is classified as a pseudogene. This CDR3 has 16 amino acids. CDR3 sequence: CASTTGCPPSSYGYTF. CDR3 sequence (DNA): TGTGCAAGCACGACAGGGTGTCCTCCCTCATCGTATGGCTACACCTTC.

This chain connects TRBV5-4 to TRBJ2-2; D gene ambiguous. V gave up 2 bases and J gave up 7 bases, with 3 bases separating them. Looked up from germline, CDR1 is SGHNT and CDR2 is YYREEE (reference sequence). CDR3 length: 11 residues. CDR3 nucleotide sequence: TGTGCCAGCAGCTTTTACGGGGAGCTGTTTTTT. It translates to CASSFYGELFF.

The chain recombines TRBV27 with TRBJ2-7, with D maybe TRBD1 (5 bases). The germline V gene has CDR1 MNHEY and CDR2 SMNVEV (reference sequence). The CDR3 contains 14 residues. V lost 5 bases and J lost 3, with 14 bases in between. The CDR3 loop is CASSTQGRSYEQYF. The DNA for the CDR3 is TGTGCCAGCAGTACCCAGGGTCGAAGCTACGAGCAGTACTTC.